This T cell receptor beta chain came from a study of post-analysis software for immune sequencing data (dated by TCRdb to 2015 to 2017). Regarding the complete study: Relapsing-remitting, secondary progressive and progressive-relapsing multiple sclerosis were recorded as disease courses, and subtype annotation was lacking for some patients. A subset of samples was prepared in parallel using single-end sample barcoding, then pooled and co-amplified after Illumina adapter ligation. The patient repertoires were set against under 13 previously published healthy control repertoires from donors whose ages ranged from roughly 6 to 27 years. The paper's findings and limits, for the study overall: Compared with controls, multiple sclerosis patients had significantly lower normalized Chao1 diversity, a finding suggesting substantial peripheral T-cell clonal expansion. The control group was slightly older than the multiple sclerosis patient group. Patients showed significantly higher frequencies than controls for several TRBV segments, among them TRBV5-6, TRBV5-1 and TRBV20-1. When samples were clustered directly using the F measure, samples prepared in the same batch co-clustered strongly, which prompted a batch-effect correction.

CDR1 is given as SQVTM and CDR2 as ANQGSEA, both from the germline V gene. Spanning cysteine to phenylalanine, the CDR3 consists of 12 amino acids. Solely the CDR3 DNA is kept, with 36 bases framed from the first base. The library was made by PCR. TCRdb shows the sequencer as Illumina HiSeq 2500. Unique molecular identifiers were incorporated into TCR beta cDNA libraries to reduce PCR and sequencing biases. Every 1 to 10 million input T cells yielded 500,000 or so cDNA molecules, meaning each molecule approximated one T cell. The patient libraries were prepared and sequenced using the same protocol as the earlier healthy control dataset. Within a given batch, samples were prepared together, multiplexed and sequenced on the same HiSeq lane. The authors' analysis ran thus. Raw barcoded reads were processed with MIGEC, discarding single-read molecular identifier groups before consensus assembly and CDR3 extraction. VDJtools was used for post-analysis of the clonotype tables, and diversity was normalized by down-sampling every dataset to the size of the smallest sample. In repertoire overlap clustering, CDR3 amino acid sequences, but not nucleotide sequences, were matched to correct batch-related cross-sample contamination. Through fastp at Q25 and MiXCR, TCRdb rebuilt clones from the public reads, retaining in-frame beta chains. Records with the same CDR3 protein are collapsed into one entry carrying the most frequent genes and DNA. TCRdb, not the authors, supplied the V and J calls. The sample table shows hundreds of thousands of distinct CDR3 sequences, and roughly 50% are seen once. The ten biggest clones cover 4% to 5.5% of the sample.

TCR beta repertoires were profiled from peripheral blood of 13 young patients with multiple sclerosis to demonstrate the VDJtools post-analysis software. Multiple sclerosis patients were children and adolescents aged 6 to 15 years. As concerns this clonotype: Its binding antigen is unknown. Base qualities are not at hand, and no much larger clone is one base apart.

The V and J genes are TRBV29-1 and TRBJ2-7, with the D gene too uncertain to name. The J call may be faulty, since TRBJ2-5 better matches the DNA end. Sequenced input: blood. This clonotype was obtained from a girl aged 10-17 years with multiple sclerosis. The CDR3 here reads CSVGSREETQYF. The sequenced DNA is TGCAGCGTTGGATCCAGAGAAGAGACCCAGTACTTC.